This T cell receptor (beta chain) was identified in a study of shared clonotypes between healthy human individuals. A deep-level run was used for the assay. Here immunoSEQ multiplex PCR was the method, and the copy in TCRdb shows in-frame clones only, minus some. The table includes 900,000 to 1,200,000 clones, roughly 74% detected once. V gave up 0 bases and J gave up 6 bases, with 19 bases separating them. Germline V gene sequence: CDR1 SGDLS, CDR2 YYNGEE. CDR3 size: 16 residues. The study separated CD4+ cells into CD45RA+ naive and CD45RA-negative memory subsets. This chain joins TRBV9 and TRBJ2-7; D is tentatively TRBD1 or TRBD2 (6 bases each). Sequencing was carried out using memory CD4+ T cells from PBMCs. Stated subset: CD45RA-negative fraction. The sequence came from a young man in good health. Some clones in this sample may be carry-over from other donors' samples. CDR3 sequence: CASSVAPGGGLGEQYF. The CDR3 coding sequence is TGTGCCAGCAGCGTAGCCCCCGGAGGGGGTCTCGGCGAGCAGTACTTC.